One sample yielded the 12 T cell receptor beta chains listed below, sequenced in a study of Graves' ophthalmopathy and Graves' hyperthyroidism. The sequenced template was RNA, covering the TCR beta CDR3 region. After a first-round RT-PCR with HTBI primers, a second-round multiplex PCR was run. TCRdb analysed the multiplex PCR reads with MiXCR anew, one entry per CDR3 protein. Of hundreds of thousands of distinct CDR3 sequences listed, 21% are singletons. The sample comprised peripheral blood. These receptors were taken from a woman aged 18-29 years with stable Graves' hyperthyroidism.

This clonotype was seen repeatedly, ten times or more. The CDR3: CSASYPQGRDTEAFF. The CDR3, as DNA: TGCAGTGCTTCCTACCCTCAGGGTAGAGACACTGAAGCTTTCTTT. The chain recombines TRBV20-1 with TRBJ1-1; D is perhaps TRBD1 (5 bases). V was shortened by 5 bases and J by 3 bases, with 19 bases between the two germline ends. Germline V gives CDR1 DFQATT, CDR2 SNEGSKA (reference sequence). This CDR3 is built from 15 residues.

The chain is built from TRBV2 and TRBJ2-7; TRBD1 matches 11 bases. Trimming cost V 6 bases and J 9 bases; bases outside gene matches: 10. The CDR3 has 14 residues. The germline CDR1 and CDR2 sequences are SNHLY and FYNNEI. Here the CDR3 reads CASSRTGGASGQYF. DNA of the CDR3: TGTGCCAGCAGCCGGACAGGGGGCGCATCCGGGCAGTACTTC.

This clonotype was recorded at least ten times. The chain employs TRBV4-1 and TRBJ2-2; D is uncertain. The CDR3 is 14 amino acids. The V gene lost 1 base and the J gene lost 4 bases, with 7 bases spanning the gap. Germline loops: CDR1 MGHRA, CDR2 YSYEKL. The CDR3 loop is CASSQVHSTGELFF. In DNA, the CDR3 is TGCGCCAGCAGCCAAGTCCATAGCACCGGGGAGCTGTTTTTT.

The chain couples TRBV6-2 or TRBV6-3 to TRBJ1-1; perhaps TRBD1 as D (6 bases). The V gene lost 1 base and the J gene lost 4 bases, with 10 bases spanning the gap. Germline V gene data show CDR1 as MNHEY and CDR2 as SVGEGT. The CDR3 spans 14 residues. The CDR3, as DNA: TGTGCCAGCAGTTACTTGGGGGCCAGCACTGAAGCTTTCTTT. The encoded protein is CASSYLGASTEAFF.

The rearrangement links TRBV13 to TRBJ2-5, with TRBD2 as a possible D gene (6 bases). The V end was cut by 3 bases, the J end by 1 base, with 9 bases between. The CDR3 has 14 amino acids. Germline lookup yields CDR1 PRHDT and CDR2 FYEKMQ (reference sequence). The CDR3 region has the DNA TGTGCCAGCAGCTTTAGCGGAACCCAAGAGACCCAGTACTTC. It translates to CASSFSGTQETQYF.

This clonotype was detected ten times or more. J is TRBJ2-7 and V is TRBV20-1; 9 bases are a match to TRBD2. Germline trimming cut 5 bases from V and 6 bases from J; bases unmatched to any gene: 8. The CDR3 covers 13 residues. CDR1 is DFQATT and CDR2 is SNEGSKA in the germline V gene (reference sequence). The CDR3 region is CSAQREEPFEQYF. Here the CDR3 DNA reads TGCAGTGCTCAGCGGGAGGAGCCGTTCGAGCAGTACTTC.

This clonotype has only a few counts. The gene calls are TRBV6-2 or TRBV6-3 and TRBJ1-1; TRBD1 matches at 8 bases. Trimming took 8 bases from V and 2 from J; bases not matched to a gene: 13. The CDR3 is 16 amino acids. CDR1 is MNHEY and CDR2 is SVGEGT in the germline V gene. The CDR3 sequence is CASGYRPQGANTEAFF. The CDR3 region has the DNA TGTGCCAGCGGATACCGCCCCCAGGGGGCAAACACTGAAGCTTTCTTT.

This clonotype was counted ten times or more. The CDR3 DNA sequence: TGCAGTGCGCACCACCCGGGACTTCCCTACGAGCAGTACTTC. It is translated as CSAHHPGLPYEQYF. The chain is built from TRBV20-1 and TRBJ2-7; TRBD2 is a possible D gene (6 bases). V was clipped by 6 bases and J by 2 bases, with 17 bases between them. Germline CDR1 and CDR2: DFQATT and SNEGSKA (reference sequence). The CDR3 is made up of 14 amino acids.

V usage is TRBV2 and J usage is TRBJ1-1; the D gene is possibly TRBD1 (6 bases). This CDR3 region has 15 residues. Trimming removed 4 bases from V and 4 bases from J, with 16 bases in between. The germline V gene has CDR1 SNHLY and CDR2 FYNNEI. CDR3 DNA sequence: TGTGCCAGCAGTGCCCTCCGGGGGGCGAGCACTGAAGCTTTCTTT. Amino acid sequence: CASSALRGASTEAFF.

This clonotype was counted ten times or more. The V and J genes are TRBV2 and TRBJ2-5; 7 bases map to TRBD2. V shed 1 base and J 4 bases; nucleotides not matched to a gene: 3. The CDR3 covers 14 residues. Germline V lookup: CDR1 SNHLY, CDR2 FYNNEI. The CDR3 DNA follows: TGTGCCAGCAGTGAAGGAACTAGCGCAGAGACCCAGTACTTC. It translates to CASSEGTSAETQYF.

This clonotype was counted at least ten times. The V and J genes are TRBV24-1 and TRBJ2-5, with 11 nucleotides matching TRBD1. CDR1 and CDR2 (germline): KGHDR, SFDVKD. The CDR3 totals 15 residues. With V trimmed by 2 bases and J by 5 bases, 3 bases remained unmatched. The DNA for the CDR3 is TGTGCCACCAGTGATTGGACAGGGGGCGGGGAGACCCAGTACTTC. Protein: CATSDWTGGGETQYF.

This clonotype was counted many times. The rearrangement uses TRBV3-1 and TRBJ2-7; no reliable D call. The germline V and J ends were trimmed by 0 bases and 9 bases, with 9 bases remaining between them. In germline, CDR1 is LGHDT, CDR2 YNNKEL (reference sequence). This CDR3 has 12 residues. CDR3 nucleotides: TGTGCCAGCAGCCAAGACGGGCGCTGGCAGTACTTC. It codes for CASSQDGRWQYF.